These 5 T cell receptor beta chains came from one sample sequenced in a study of CD8+CD57+ T cells in acquired aplastic anemia. Both TCR beta VDJ combination and CDR3 sequence profiling were carried out. Genomic DNA was the template for this profiling. TCRdb re-called the reads through MiXCR, storing one row per CDR3 protein. The table records more than 150,000 distinct CDR3 sequences, 48% of them present only once. By flow cytometry, patients selected for sequencing had shown an expansion of CD8+CD57+ cells. The sample taken for sequencing was sorted CD4+, CD8+, or CD8+CD57+ T cells (not recorded which) from PBMCs. The receptors shown here come from a human donor with aplastic anemia.

The chain combines TRBV11-2 with TRBJ1-2; D is possibly TRBD1 (5 bases). V shed 0 bases and J shed 6 bases, with 14 bases lying between them. Germline CDR1 reads SGHAT; CDR2 reads FQNNGV. The CDR3 is made up of 15 amino acids. The CDR3: CASSLEGRWGDGYTF. For the CDR3, the DNA is TGTGCCAGCAGCTTAGAGGGCCGGTGGGGGGATGGCTACACCTTC.

This rearrangement joins TRBV7-6 to TRBJ2-7; 8 nucleotides match TRBD2. CDR3 length: 13 amino acids. CDR1 and CDR2 from the germline V gene are SGHVS and FNYEAQ. J was trimmed by 3 bases and V by 5 bases; bases with no gene match: 3. The CDR3 region has the DNA TGTGCCAGCAGCACACTAGCGGACTACGAGCAGTACTTC. Its protein is CASSTLADYEQYF.

This clonotype was seen ten or more times. This chain connects TRBV7-2 to TRBJ2-7; 14 positions match TRBD2. CDR1 is SGHTA, CDR2 FQGNSA, per germline. V gave up 6 bases and J gave up 5 bases; unmatched junction bases: 12. The CDR3 loop spans 17 amino acids. Here the CDR3 DNA reads TGTGCCAGCAGAGCTTCCCAAGGACTAGCGGGAGGTGACGAGCAGTACTTC. Its translation: CASRASQGLAGGDEQYF.

The table lists this clonotype with a few counts. The gene calls are TRBV7-2 and TRBJ2-7; D gene unclear. The CDR3 contains 13 residues. CDR1 is SGHTA and CDR2 is FQGNSA in the germline V gene. V lost 6 bases and J 3 bases, leaving 12 bases between the germline ends. The CDR3 nucleotides are TGTGCCAGCAGTGGGCCGCGACTCTACGAGCAGTACTTC. Translation: CASSGPRLYEQYF.

The CDR3 DNA follows: TGTGCCAGCCGCAGCCGGGACGCCCCCTACGAGCAGTACTTC. Its translation is CASRSRDAPYEQYF. The gene calls are TRBV25-1 and TRBJ2-7; the D call may be TRBD1 or TRBD2 (5 bases each). This CDR3 region has 14 residues. V lost 8 bases, J lost 2 bases, and 16 bases lay in between. CDR1 MGHDK and CDR2 SYGVNS come from the germline V gene.